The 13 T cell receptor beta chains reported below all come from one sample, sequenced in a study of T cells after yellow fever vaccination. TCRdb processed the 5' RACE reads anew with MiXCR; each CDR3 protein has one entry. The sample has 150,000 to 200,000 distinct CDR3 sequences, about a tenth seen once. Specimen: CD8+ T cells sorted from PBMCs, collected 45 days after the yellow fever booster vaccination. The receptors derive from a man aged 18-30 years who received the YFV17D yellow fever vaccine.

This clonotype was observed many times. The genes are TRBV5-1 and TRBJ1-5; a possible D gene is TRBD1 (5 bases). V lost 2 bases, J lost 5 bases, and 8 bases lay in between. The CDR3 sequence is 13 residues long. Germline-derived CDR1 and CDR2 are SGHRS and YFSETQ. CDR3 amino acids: CASSLLGDQPQHF. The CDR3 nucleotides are TGCGCCAGCAGCTTATTGGGGGATCAGCCCCAGCATTTT.

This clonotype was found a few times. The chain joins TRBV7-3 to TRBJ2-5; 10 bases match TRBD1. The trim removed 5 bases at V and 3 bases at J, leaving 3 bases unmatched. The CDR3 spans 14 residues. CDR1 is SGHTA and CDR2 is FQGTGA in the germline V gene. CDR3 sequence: CASSAGQGEETQYF. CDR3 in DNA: TGTGCCAGCAGCGCAGGACAGGGGGAAGAGACCCAGTACTTC.

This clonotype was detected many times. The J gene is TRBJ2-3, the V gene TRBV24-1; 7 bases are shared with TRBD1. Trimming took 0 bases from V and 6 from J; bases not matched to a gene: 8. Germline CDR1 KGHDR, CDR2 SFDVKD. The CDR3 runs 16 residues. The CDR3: CATSDLTDRAADTQYF. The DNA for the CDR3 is TGTGCCACCAGTGATTTGACCGACAGGGCAGCCGATACGCAGTATTTT.

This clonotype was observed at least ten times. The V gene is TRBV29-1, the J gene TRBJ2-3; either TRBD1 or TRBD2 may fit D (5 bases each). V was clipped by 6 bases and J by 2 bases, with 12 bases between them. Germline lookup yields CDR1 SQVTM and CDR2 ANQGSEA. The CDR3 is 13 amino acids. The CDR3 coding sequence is TGCAGCGTACGGGACGCCGACACAGATACGCAGTATTTT. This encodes CSVRDADTDTQYF.

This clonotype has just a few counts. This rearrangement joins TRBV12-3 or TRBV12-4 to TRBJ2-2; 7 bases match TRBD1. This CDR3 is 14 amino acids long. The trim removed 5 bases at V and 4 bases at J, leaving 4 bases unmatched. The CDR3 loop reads CASSATGITGELFF. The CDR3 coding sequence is TGTGCCAGCAGTGCGACAGGGATCACCGGGGAGCTGTTTTTT.

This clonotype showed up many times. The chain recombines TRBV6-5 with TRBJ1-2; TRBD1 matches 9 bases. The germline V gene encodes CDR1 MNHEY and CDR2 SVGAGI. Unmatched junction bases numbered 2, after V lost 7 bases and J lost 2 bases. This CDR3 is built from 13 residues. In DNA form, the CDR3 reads TGTGCCAGCATAGGGACAGGGAACTATGGCTACACCTTC. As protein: CASIGTGNYGYTF.

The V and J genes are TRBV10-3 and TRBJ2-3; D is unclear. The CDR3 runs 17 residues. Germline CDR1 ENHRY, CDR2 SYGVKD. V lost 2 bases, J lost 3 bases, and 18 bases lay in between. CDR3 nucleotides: TGTGCCATCAGTGAGCCCCCAAGATCCGTAGCTACAGATACGCAGTATTTT. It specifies CAISEPPRSVATDTQYF.

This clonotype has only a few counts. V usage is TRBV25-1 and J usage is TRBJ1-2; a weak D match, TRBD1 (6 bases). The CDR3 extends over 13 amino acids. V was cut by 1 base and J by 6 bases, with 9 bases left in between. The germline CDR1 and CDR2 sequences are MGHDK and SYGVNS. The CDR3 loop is CASSELGGDGYTF. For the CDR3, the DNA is TGTGCCAGCAGTGAATTAGGGGGTGATGGCTACACCTTC.

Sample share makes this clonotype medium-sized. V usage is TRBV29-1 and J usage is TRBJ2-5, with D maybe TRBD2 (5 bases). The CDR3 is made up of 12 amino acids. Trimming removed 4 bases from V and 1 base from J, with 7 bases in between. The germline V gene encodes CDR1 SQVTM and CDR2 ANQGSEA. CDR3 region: CSVGRSQETQYF. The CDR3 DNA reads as TGCAGCGTTGGGAGGAGCCAAGAGACCCAGTACTTC.

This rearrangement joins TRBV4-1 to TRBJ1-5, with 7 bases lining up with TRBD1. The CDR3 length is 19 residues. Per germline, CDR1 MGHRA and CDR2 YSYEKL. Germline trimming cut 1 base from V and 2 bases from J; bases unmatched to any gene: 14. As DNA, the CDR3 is TGCGCCAGCAGCCAAGTTGAGACAGGGTGGATGGGCGGCAATCAGCCCCAGCATTTT. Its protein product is CASSQVETGWMGGNQPQHF.

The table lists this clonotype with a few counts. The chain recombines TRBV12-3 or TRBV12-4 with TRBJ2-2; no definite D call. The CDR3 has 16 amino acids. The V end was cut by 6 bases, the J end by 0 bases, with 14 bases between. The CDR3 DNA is TGTGCCAGCAGGCCAGACTGGAACTCGAACACCGGGGAGCTGTTTTTT. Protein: CASRPDWNSNTGELFF.

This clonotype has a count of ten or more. The CDR3 bases are TGTGCCAGCAGCTTGGGAAATGTAGAAGCTTTCTTT. It encodes CASSLGNVEAFF. J is TRBJ1-1 and V is TRBV7-2, with D unclear. The germline V and J ends were trimmed by 3 bases and 8 bases, with 10 bases remaining between them. CDR3 length: 12 amino acids. The germline CDR1 and CDR2 sequences are SGHTA and FQGNSA. The full variable domain, with the rest looked up from reference TRBV7-2 and TRBJ1-1, is GAGVSQSPSNKVTEKGKDVELRCDPISGHTALYWYRQSLGQGLEFLIYFQGNSAPDKSGLPSDRFSAERTGGSVSTLTIQRTQQEDSAVYLCASSLGNVEAFFGQGTRLTVV.

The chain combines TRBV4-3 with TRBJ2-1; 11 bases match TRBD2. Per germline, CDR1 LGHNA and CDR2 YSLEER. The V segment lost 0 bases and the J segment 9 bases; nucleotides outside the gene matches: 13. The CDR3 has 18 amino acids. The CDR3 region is CASSQDFLAGGIVVEQFF. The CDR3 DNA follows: TGCGCCAGCAGCCAAGATTTCCTAGCGGGGGGAATTGTCGTTGAGCAGTTCTTC.